This T cell receptor beta chain was retrieved from a study of T cell responses to AZD1222 COVID-19 vaccine (dated by TCRdb to the early 2020s). About the full investigation: TCR sequencing covered fewer than 250 trial participants: some 210 given two doses of AZD1222 and 26 given two doses of MenACWY control vaccine. Enrollment into the trials was organized by age into subgroups of 18-55, 56-69 and 70-plus years, and those subgroups contained about 150, 27 and 61 TCR-sequenced participants, respectively.

The time point label corresponds to: about 28 days (+/-7) after the second vaccine dose. Because spike-specific TCR depth and breadth did not differ between the two schedules, AZD1222 recipients who got a second dose at roughly 4 weeks were pooled with those who got a second dose at roughly 12 weeks. Vaccinee samples came from UK trials COV001 and COV002, including a single-blind randomized controlled phase 2/3 trial of AZD1222 (ChAdOx1 nCoV-19) in healthy adults. For TCRbeta chain sequencing, PBMC samples from trial participants were taken at day 0 and at day 28 after the second dose. The CDR1 and CDR2 encoded by the germline V gene (reference sequence) are LGHDT and YNNKEL. The CDR3 goes from the cysteine to the phenylalanine over 14 residues. Here the CDR3 DNA is all that survives: 42 bases in frame from base 1. Clipping removes 4 bases from V and 4 bases from J, with 4 as the unmatched junction base count.

The CDR3 regions of human TCRbeta chains were analyzed by immunosequencing. Turning to the authors' computational methods: Repertoire TCRs were checked for matches against a reference library of SARS-CoV-2-specific TCRs that had been generated using the MIRA antigen-specificity platform. Breadth was defined as the fraction of unique TCRs that were SARS-CoV-2-associated. Depth was defined as the fraction of total T cells that were SARS-CoV-2-associated. Using the MIRA data, each spike-specific TCR was mapped to the spike region that the TCR reacts to and placed in a CD4 or CD8 class. Log10-transformed breadth and depth values were compared by one-way ANOVA with Sidak's multiple comparisons tests. TCRdb limited this immuneACCESS table to in-frame rearrangements with V and J called. A share of clones is missing; checked studies link under half to unresolved V genes, and the rest is unexplained. V and J calls and clone size come straight from that table; D and trimming were deduced from the DNA. This sample holds fewer than 150,000 clones; roughly 89% were observed only once. The ten biggest clones cover roughly 7.1% of the sample.

The study at large found these results: Vaccine-associated CD4 TCRs spanned the whole spike protein, with dominant responses in regions 160-218 and 743-854. In the small 56-69-year group, the increase in depth fell short of significance, most likely because of low power. Epitopes outside the regions mutated in the B.1.351 and B.1.1.7 variants were reportedly recognized by nearly half of the unique spike-specific TCRs. Conclusions about previously exposed vaccinees are limited, since just 5 to 7 AZD1222 recipients were seropositive for SARS-CoV-2 at baseline. Participants were mostly white British and included more females than males, and it was suggested by the authors that clonal diversity may have been underestimated. Because no samples from the day 14 peak response were available, repertoires could be characterized only after the peak T cell response. Spike-specific TCR breadth and depth rose significantly after two AZD1222 doses compared with day 0 and with MenACWY recipients.

A remark on this clone: Its antigen target is currently unknown. No qualities accompany the bases; no much larger clone lies one base away.

The sequencing used peripheral blood, collected 28 days after the second AZD1222 dose. The sequence derives from an adult who received the AZD1222 COVID-19 vaccine. The rearranged chain carries TRBV3-1 (or the pseudogene TRBV3-2) and TRBJ1-3; TRBD1 agrees with 7 junctional bases. The DNA is TGTGCCAGCAGCCTGACAGGGAAAGGAAACACCATATATTTT. Translation gives CASSLTGKGNTIYF.